This T cell receptor beta chain was documented in a study of T cell changes during pregnancy in multiple sclerosis. Trimming cost V 4 bases and J 5 bases; bases outside gene matches: 19. The CDR3 consists of 19 residues. The germline V gene has CDR1 MDHEN and CDR2 SYDVKM. Sequenced by immunoSEQ multiplex PCR; TCRdb stores in-frame clones only, minus some. The sample lists tens of thousands of clones; about nine tenths were seen once. Sequencing used CD4+ T cells from peripheral blood mononuclear cells, obtained before pregnancy. This TCR derives from a female donor with multiple sclerosis, enrolled in a pregnancy study. The rearrangement joins TRBV28 to TRBJ2-5; TRBD1 matches at 10 bases. This chain's CDR3 is CASSYDWGTGTGEGETQYF. CDR3 nucleotides: TGTGCCAGCAGTTACGATTGGGGGACCGGGACAGGGGAGGGGGAGACCCAGTACTTC.